This TCR beta chain was retrieved from a study of T-cell reconstitution after alpha-beta-depleted transplantation in children. Unique molecular identifiers were incorporated when the TCRbeta library was constructed. TCRdb used MiXCR to reprocess the PCR reads, holding one entry per CDR3 protein. The data hold roughly 220,000 distinct CDR3 sequences, with around 13% observed a single time. About this clonotype: A single base separates this from a much larger clone, so it may be a read error.

The germline gives CDR1 SGDLS, CDR2 YYNGEE. The CDR3 covers 13 residues. The chain is built from TRBV9 and TRBJ2-2; D might be TRBD1 (7 bases). Here the sequenced sample was PBMCs from the stem cell graft donor, taken from the stem cell graft. The origin of this receptor is a human donor who donated a stem cell graft to a child with acute lymphoblastic leukemia. CDR3: CASTPRGDGDLFF. For the CDR3, the DNA is TGTGCCAGCACTCCCAGGGGGGACGGGGACCTGTTTTTT.